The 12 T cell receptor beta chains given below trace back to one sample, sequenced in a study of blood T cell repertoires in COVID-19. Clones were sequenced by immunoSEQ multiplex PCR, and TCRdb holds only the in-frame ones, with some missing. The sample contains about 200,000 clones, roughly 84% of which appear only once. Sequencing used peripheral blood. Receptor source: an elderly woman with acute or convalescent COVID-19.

The chain's CDR3 is CASSLRHQEDTIYF. CDR3 coding DNA: TGTGCCAGCAGCTTGCGACATCAGGAAGACACCATATATTTT. The rearrangement joins TRBV5-5 to TRBJ1-3; D is undetermined. V lost 1 base, J lost 8 bases, and 13 bases lay in between. The CDR3 has 14 amino acids. Germline CDR1 is SGHKS and CDR2 is YYEKEE (reference sequence).

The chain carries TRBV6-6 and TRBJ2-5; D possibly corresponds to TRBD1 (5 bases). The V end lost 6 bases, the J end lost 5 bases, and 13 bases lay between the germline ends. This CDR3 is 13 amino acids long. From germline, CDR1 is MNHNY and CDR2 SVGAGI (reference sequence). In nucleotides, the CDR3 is TGTGCCAGCAGCCGGCCCCCAGGGGAGACCCAGTACTTC. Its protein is CASSRPPGETQYF.

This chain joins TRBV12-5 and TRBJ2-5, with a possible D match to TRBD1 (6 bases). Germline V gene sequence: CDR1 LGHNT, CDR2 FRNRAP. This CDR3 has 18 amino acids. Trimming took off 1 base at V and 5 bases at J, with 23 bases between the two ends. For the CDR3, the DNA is TGTGCTAGTGGTTTGGCCTACAGGGAAAGACGGAGTAGGGAGACCCAGTACTTC. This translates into CASGLAYRERRSRETQYF.

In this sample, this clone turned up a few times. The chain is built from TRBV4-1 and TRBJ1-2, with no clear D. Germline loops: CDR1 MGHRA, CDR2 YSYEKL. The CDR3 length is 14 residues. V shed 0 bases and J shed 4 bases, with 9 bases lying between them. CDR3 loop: CASSQEPGSYGYTF. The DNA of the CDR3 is TGCGCCAGCAGCCAAGAACCAGGTAGCTATGGCTACACCTTC.

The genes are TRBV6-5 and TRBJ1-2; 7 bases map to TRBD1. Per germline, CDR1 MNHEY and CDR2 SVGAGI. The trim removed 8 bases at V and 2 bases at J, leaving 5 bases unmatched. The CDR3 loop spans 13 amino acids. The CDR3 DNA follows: TGTGCCAGCTCGATACAGGGGAACTATGGCTACACCTTC. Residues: CASSIQGNYGYTF.

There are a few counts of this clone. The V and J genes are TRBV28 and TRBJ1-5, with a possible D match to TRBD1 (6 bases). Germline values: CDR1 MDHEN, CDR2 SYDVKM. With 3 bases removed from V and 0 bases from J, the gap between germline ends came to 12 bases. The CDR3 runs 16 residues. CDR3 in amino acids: CASSLPQGNSNQPQHF. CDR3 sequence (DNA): TGTGCCAGCAGTTTGCCCCAGGGGAATAGCAATCAGCCCCAGCATTTT.

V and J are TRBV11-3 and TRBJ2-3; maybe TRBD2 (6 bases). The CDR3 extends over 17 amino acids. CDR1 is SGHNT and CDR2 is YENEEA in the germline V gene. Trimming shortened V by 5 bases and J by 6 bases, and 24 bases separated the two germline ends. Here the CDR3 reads CASSPNSVSGFSDTQYF. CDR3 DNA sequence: TGTGCCAGCAGCCCAAACTCGGTTAGCGGCTTTTCGGATACGCAGTATTTT. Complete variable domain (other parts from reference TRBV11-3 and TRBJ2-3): EAGVVQSPRYKIIEKKQPVAFWCNPISGHNTLYWYLQNLGQGPELLIRYENEEAVDDSQLPKDRFSAERLKGVDSTLKIQPAELGDSAVYLCASSPNSVSGFSDTQYFGPGTRLTVL.

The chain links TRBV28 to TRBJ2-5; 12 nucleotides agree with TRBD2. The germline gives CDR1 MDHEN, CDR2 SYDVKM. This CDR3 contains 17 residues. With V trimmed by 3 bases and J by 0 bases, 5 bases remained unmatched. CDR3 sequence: CASSFGLAGTYQETQYF. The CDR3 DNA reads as TGTGCCAGCAGTTTCGGACTAGCGGGGACGTACCAAGAGACCCAGTACTTC.

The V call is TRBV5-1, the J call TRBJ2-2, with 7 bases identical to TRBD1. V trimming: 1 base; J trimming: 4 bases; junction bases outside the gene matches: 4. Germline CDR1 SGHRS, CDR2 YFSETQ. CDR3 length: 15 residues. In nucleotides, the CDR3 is TGCGCCAGCAGCTTGCTGACAGGGATCACCGGGGAGCTGTTTTTT. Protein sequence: CASSLLTGITGELFF.

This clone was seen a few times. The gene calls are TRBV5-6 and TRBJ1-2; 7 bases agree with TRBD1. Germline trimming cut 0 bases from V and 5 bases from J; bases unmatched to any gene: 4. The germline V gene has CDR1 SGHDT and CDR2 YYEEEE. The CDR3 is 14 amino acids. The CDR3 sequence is CASSLAGTAYGYTF. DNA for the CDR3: TGTGCCAGCAGCTTGGCCGGGACAGCGTATGGCTACACCTTC.

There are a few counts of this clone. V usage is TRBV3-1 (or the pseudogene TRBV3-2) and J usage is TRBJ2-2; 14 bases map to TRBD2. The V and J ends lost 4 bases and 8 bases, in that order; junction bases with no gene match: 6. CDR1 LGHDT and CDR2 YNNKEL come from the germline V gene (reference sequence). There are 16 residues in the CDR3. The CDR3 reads CASSLGTSGSLGELFF. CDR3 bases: TGTGCCAGCAGCCTTGGGACTAGCGGGAGTCTTGGGGAGCTGTTTTTT.

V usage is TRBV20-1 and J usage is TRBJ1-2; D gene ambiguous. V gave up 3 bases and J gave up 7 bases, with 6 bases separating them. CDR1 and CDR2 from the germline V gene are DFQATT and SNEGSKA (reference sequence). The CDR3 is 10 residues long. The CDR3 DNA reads TGCAGTGCTAGTTCAGTTGGCTACACCTTC. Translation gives CSASSVGYTF.